These T cell receptor beta chains were read from a single sample in a study of T-cell memory formation after mild COVID-19. Using its own MiXCR run on the 5' RACE reads, TCRdb lists one record per CDR3 protein. Among 250,000 or so distinct CDR3 sequences, around 10% were seen once, and the ten largest hold more than 20%. Sequencing was done on a sample of PBMCs or a T cell subset sorted from them (not recorded which). These receptors came from a man aged 18 to 29 who had mild COVID-19 (a few samples of this study predate the infection). Cell type and time point are not known. CDR3s include the opening cysteine and the closing phenylalanine or tryptophan. The D gene is left open where the match is weak. Some rows mark clone size as missing; the rest say once, few, many or name a class of expanded clone.

j_gene | v_gene | d_gene | abundance | CDR3nt | CDR3aa
TRBJ1-5 | TRBV12-3/TRBV12-4 | . | . | TGTGCCAGCAGTTTATTGAGAGAGGGAGCCCAGCATTTT | CASSLLREGAQHF
TRBJ2-3 | TRBV10-1 | . | few | TGCGCCAGCTCAGAGGGCACGTCCATAGCGCAGTATTTT | CASSEGTSIAQYF
TRBJ2-5 | TRBV4-1 | . | few | TGCGCCAGCAGCCAAAACGACAGGCTCAATCAGTACTTC | CASSQNDRLNQYF
TRBJ1-3 | TRBV6-5 | . | few | TGTGCCACTAGGCGGGGTTTCTCTGGAAACACCATATATTTT | CATRRGFSGNTIYF
TRBJ2-1 | TRBV2 | . | . | TGTGCCAGCAGTGGGGGGGGCATGGCGGGCTACAATGAGCAGTTCTTC | CASSGGGMAGYNEQFF
TRBJ2-3 | TRBV5-1 | TRBD2 | . | TGCGCCAGCGCTACCGGACTAGCGGGGACCACAGATACGCAGTATTTT | CASATGLAGTTDTQYF
TRBJ2-6 | TRBV7-2 | . | many | TGTGCCAGCAGTACCTCAGGGTCTGGGGCCAACGTCCTGACTTTC | CASSTSGSGANVLTF
TRBJ2-7 | TRBV5-1 | TRBD2 | many | TGCGCCAGCAGCTTCGGGGGGGCGAACGAGCAGTACTTC | CASSFGGANEQYF
TRBJ2-1 | TRBV18 | . | few | TGTGCCAGCTCACCTGGGGTGGTCTCCTACAATGAGCAGTTCTTC | CASSPGVVSYNEQFF
TRBJ2-1 | TRBV9 | TRBD1 | . | TGTGCCAGCAGCGAGGGGACAGGGAATGAGCAGTTCTTC | CASSEGTGNEQFF
TRBJ2-2 | TRBV2 | . | . | TGTGCCAGCAGTGCGGGCGGCGGTCCTGGCACCGGGGAGCTGTTTTTT | CASSAGGGPGTGELFF
TRBJ1-1 | TRBV29-1 | TRBD1 | few | TGCAGCGTTGCGACAGGGGAGGTTGAAGCTTTCTTT | CSVATGEVEAFF
TRBJ2-7 | TRBV12-3/TRBV12-4 | TRBD1 | many | TGTGCCAGCAGTCTGCAGGGGGCAAAGGAGCAGTACTTC | CASSLQGAKEQYF
TRBJ2-7 | TRBV9 | TRBD1 | . | TGTGCCAGCAGCACTTCAGGGGGCGGCGAGCAGTACTTC | CASSTSGGGEQYF
TRBJ2-5 | TRBV29-1 | TRBD1 | . | TGCAGCGTTCTGCCGTTACAGGGGGCGGGAGAGACCCAGTACTTC | CSVLPLQGAGETQYF
TRBJ2-1 | TRBV7-8 | . | . | TGTGCCAGCAGCTTAATGGTGTGGCAGACACCCGGTGAGCAGTTCTTC | CASSLMVWQTPGEQFF
TRBJ2-3 | TRBV7-9 | TRBD2 | . | TGTGCCAGCAGCATTGGACTAGCGGGTACGCAGTATTTT | CASSIGLAGTQYF
TRBJ1-1 | TRBV5-6 | TRBD1 | few | TGTGCCAGCAGCTACCAGGGGGAGGCGAACACTGAAGCTTTCTTT | CASSYQGEANTEAFF
TRBJ1-1 | TRBV3-1 | TRBD1 | many | TGTGCCAGCAGGGACAGGGGGAGAGGCACTGAAGCTTTCTTT | CASRDRGRGTEAFF
TRBJ2-2 | TRBV10-3 | . | few | TGTGCCATCAAGACGCAAATGAACACCGGGGAGCTGTTTTTT | CAIKTQMNTGELFF
TRBJ2-2 | TRBV5-4 | TRBD2 | few | TGTGCCAGCAGCCGGGGGCTAGCGGGGGAGAACACCGGGGAGCTGTTTTTT | CASSRGLAGENTGELFF
TRBJ1-6 | TRBV5-1 | . | . | TGCGCCAGCAGCTTGACGGGGGGCGCGCATAATTCACCCCTCCACTTT | CASSLTGGAHNSPLHF
TRBJ1-5 | TRBV19 | . | few | TGTGCCAGTAGTACGCTCGGAGGCAGTCAGCCCCAGCATTTT | CASSTLGGSQPQHF
TRBJ1-5 | TRBV5-6 | TRBD1 | few | TGTGCCAGCAGCCAATGGGACAGGGAGCACTATCAGCCCCAGCATTTT | CASSQWDREHYQPQHF
TRBJ2-5 | TRBV4-1 | . | few | TGCGCCAGCAGCCAAGAAAGGGGGACTATCCAAGAGACCCAGTACTTC | CASSQERGTIQETQYF
TRBJ1-1 | TRBV29-1 | . | few | TGCAGCGTTGATGGGCAGGGGTGGACTGAAGCTTTCTTT | CSVDGQGWTEAFF
TRBJ2-2 | TRBV6-2/TRBV6-3 | . | many | TGTGCCAGCAGTTACTCCTCATCGAACACCGGGGAGCTGTTTTTT | CASSYSSSNTGELFF
TRBJ2-3 | TRBV4-3 | . | many | TGCGCCAGCAGCCAAGATCCAGGGATAGATACGCAGTATTTT | CASSQDPGIDTQYF
TRBJ1-4 | TRBV27 | . | . | TGTGCCAGCAGTTCGGACTGGGGAGGAGAAAAACTGTTTTTT | CASSSDWGGEKLFF
TRBJ2-1 | TRBV7-9 | TRBD2 | . | TGTGCCAGCAGCTTAGAGAGCGGGGGGCCAAATGAGCAGTTCTTC | CASSLESGGPNEQFF
TRBJ2-4 | TRBV3-2 | . | few | TGTGCCAGCTGTCCACGAAGGGGGGTAGCCAAAAACATTCAGTACTTC | CASCPRRGVAKNIQYF
TRBJ2-1 | TRBV20-1 | . | . | TGCAGTGCACCTTCGCAGGGTTCGAATGAGCAGTTCTTC | CSAPSQGSNEQFF
TRBJ1-1 | TRBV30 | . | few | TGTGCCTGGAGTGTGCAGGAGAACACTGAAGCTTTCTTT | CAWSVQENTEAFF
TRBJ1-2 | TRBV7-9 | . | many | TGTGCCAGCAGCTTATCGGAGGGCTACACCTTC | CASSLSEGYTF